This T cell receptor (beta chain) was identified in a study of T-cell reconstitution after alpha-beta-depleted transplantation in children (TCRdb year 2016). Concerning the study at large: Using TCR repertoire profiling, the study quantitatively followed how T-cell immune reconstitution unfolded in children after TCRalphabeta/CD19-depleted allogeneic hematopoietic cell transplantation.

Preparation of the library involved PCR. TCRdb shows the sequencer as Illumina HiSeq 2500. TCR libraries were prepared with molecular barcoding, using unique molecular identifiers to normalize TCRbeta repertoire quantification. Through fastp at Q25 and MiXCR, TCRdb rebuilt clones from the public reads, retaining in-frame beta chains. Merged by CDR3 protein, the rows form single entries marked with the most common genes and DNA. A total of 230,000 or so distinct CDR3 sequences appear in this sample, 9.7% of them only once. Roughly 5.1% of the sample is in the top ten clones. At least ten counts were recorded for this clonotype. The antigen it recognizes is unknown. Within one base of it there is no much larger clone, and no base qualities were kept. The sequence derives from a human donor who donated a stem cell graft to a child with SCID. Material: PBMCs from the stem cell graft donor, obtained from the stem cell graft.

The DNA sequence is as follows: TGTGCCAGCAGCCCTACGGGACACTATAATGAAAAACTGTTTTTT. It translates as CASSPTGHYNEKLFF. The chain couples TRBV7-2 to TRBJ1-4, and TRBD1 may be the D gene, going by 6 matching bases. V drops 5 bases and J drops 4 bases, leaving 14 bases in between. The CDR3 measures 15 amino acids from cysteine to phenylalanine. Only the CDR3 portion is preserved as DNA: 45 bases, with reading frame beginning at the first base. Via the germline V gene, CDR1 is SGHTA and CDR2 FQGNSA.